This T cell receptor beta chain was identified in a study of cytomegalovirus exposure and HLA in healthy donors. This clone turned up a few times. Its antigen is currently unknown. Primers included in the PCR were 60 Vbeta and 13 Jbeta primers. Some clones are missing from TCRdb's copy, which holds only in-frame ones; the method was immunoSEQ multiplex PCR. Of roughly 100,000 clones detected, 75% appear once; the ten largest clones hold around 2.8%. Study-wide results and limits: Many donors carried some public TCRs, although rarity characterized most TCR sequences. Among the sequence variants, a highly shared cluster was likely an artifact of sequencing.

V lost 0 bases and J lost 2; bases outside the gene matches: 3. Germline CDR1 and CDR2: LGHNA and YNFKEQ. CDR3 size: 16 residues. The receptor was derived from a male donor in good health and CMV-seropositive. Sequencing input: PBMCs. The chain is built from TRBV4-2 and TRBJ2-1, with 8 bases identical to TRBD1. Here the CDR3 reads CASSQDGQGTYNEQFF. The CDR3 DNA reads as TGTGCCAGCAGCCAAGACGGACAGGGCACCTACAATGAGCAGTTCTTC.